This is a list of T cell receptor beta chains from one sample in a study of cytomegalovirus exposure and HLA in healthy donors. Clones were read by immunoSEQ multiplex PCR, and TCRdb kept only the in-frame ones, dropping some. The sample has 160,000 or so clones, approximately 80% seen once. The specimen sequenced was PBMCs. The receptors shown here come from a man aged 30-40 years in good health and CMV-seropositive. The CDR3 runs from the conserved cysteine through the conserved F or W. The D gene is left open where the match is weak. Not all rows give a size; the values are once, few, many and, for expanded clones, a class.

size,V,D,J,CDR3,DNA
-,TRBV19,TRBD1,TRBJ1-4,CASRDRGRNEKLFF,TGTGCCAGTAGGGACAGGGGGCGCAATGAAAAACTGTTTTTT
-,TRBV9,TRBD1,TRBJ1-6,CASSVGGTGYNSPLHF,TGTGCCAGCAGCGTAGGAGGGACAGGCTATAATTCACCCCTCCACTTT
-,TRBV25-1,TRBD2,TRBJ2-5,CASSTLAGGETQYF,TGTGCCAGCAGTACACTAGCGGGGGGGGAGACCCAGTACTTC
-,TRBV7-8,-,TRBJ1-5,CASSLVGRAGSNQPQHF,TGTGCCAGCAGCTTAGTGGGCAGGGCTGGGAGCAATCAGCCCCAGCATTTT
-,TRBV6-5,TRBD1,TRBJ2-7,CASTPGDSSYEQYF,TGTGCCAGCACCCCCGGGGACAGTAGCTACGAGCAGTACTTC
-,TRBV5-1,TRBD2,TRBJ2-5,CASSLAGLNGETQYF,TGCGCCAGCAGCCTAGCGGGGCTCAACGGGGAGACCCAGTACTTC
-,TRBV19,TRBD2,TRBJ2-1,CASSPTSGEAGDEQFF,TGTGCCAGTAGTCCTACTAGCGGGGAGGCCGGGGATGAGCAGTTCTTC
-,TRBV10-1,-,TRBJ2-3,CASSESWGPRADTQYF,TGCGCCAGCAGTGAGTCATGGGGCCCAAGGGCAGATACGCAGTATTTT
-,TRBV6-6,-,TRBJ1-1,CASSYSAQNTEAFF,TGTGCCAGCAGTTACTCGGCTCAGAACACTGAAGCTTTCTTT
-,TRBV10-3,-,TRBJ2-3,CAITNPEASGTDTQYF,TGTGCCATTACCAACCCTGAGGCTAGCGGCACAGATACGCAGTATTTT
few,TRBV7-7,-,TRBJ2-5,CASSFGNQETQYF,TGTGCTAGCAGCTTCGGGAACCAAGAGACCCAGTACTTC
-,TRBV12-5,-,TRBJ2-1,CASGPPTGSVYNEQFF,TGTGCTAGTGGCCCGCCCACAGGGAGCGTTTACAATGAGCAGTTCTTC
-,TRBV4-3,-,TRBJ2-7,CASSPRSYGYEQYF,TGCGCCAGCAGCCCAAGATCGTACGGGTACGAGCAGTACTTC
-,TRBV7-9,-,TRBJ1-2,CASSLQQSFYGYTF,TGTGCCAGCAGCTTACAACAGTCTTTCTATGGCTACACCTTC
-,TRBV4-2,-,TRBJ1-3,CASSQDWGGGNTIYF,TGTGCCAGCAGCCAAGACTGGGGGGGAGGAAACACCATATATTTT
-,TRBV6-1,TRBD1,TRBJ1-5,CASSEGQGPTNQPQHF,TGTGCCAGCAGTGAAGGACAGGGCCCAACTAATCAGCCCCAGCATTTT
-,TRBV4-2,-,TRBJ2-1,CASSPATGISYNEQFF,TGTGCCAGCAGCCCCGCTACAGGGATCTCCTACAATGAGCAGTTCTTC
-,TRBV27,TRBD1,TRBJ1-6,CASSRQGATYNSPLHF,TGTGCCAGCAGTCGCCAGGGGGCCACCTATAATTCACCCCTCCACTTT
-,TRBV11-2,-,TRBJ2-7,CASSGAYEQYF,TGTGCCAGCTCCGGTGCCTACGAGCAGTACTTC
-,TRBV13,TRBD2,TRBJ2-3,CASSPGAGGTDTQYF,TGTGCCAGCAGCCCGGGAGCGGGGGGAACAGATACGCAGTATTTT
-,TRBV30,TRBD2,TRBJ2-2,CAWAMWAAGTSGAGELFF,TGTGCCTGGGCAATGTGGGCAGCCGGGACTAGCGGGGCCGGGGAGCTGTTTTTT
few,TRBV6-1,-,TRBJ2-2,CASSGPGPENTGELFF,TGTGCCAGCAGTGGTCCGGGTCCTGAGAACACCGGGGAGCTGTTTTTT
-,TRBV7-9,TRBD2,TRBJ2-7,CASSHPGTSGGELYEQYF,TGTGCCAGCAGTCACCCAGGGACTAGCGGGGGAGAACTCTACGAGCAGTACTTC
-,TRBV5-6,-,TRBJ1-2,CASSLAGREDGYTF,TGTGCCAGCAGCTTGGCCGGCAGGGAGGATGGCTACACCTTC
-,TRBV9,-,TRBJ1-6,CASSVKTDNSPLHF,TGTGCCAGCAGCGTAAAAACAGATAATTCACCCCTCCACTTT
-,TRBV6-5,TRBD1,TRBJ1-6,CASSYDRGENSPLHF,TGTGCCAGCAGTTACGACAGGGGGGAAAATTCACCCCTCCACTTT
-,TRBV7-9,TRBD1,TRBJ1-4,CASSLGTAGGRQGLFF,TGTGCCAGCAGCTTAGGAACCGCAGGGGGCCGGCAAGGACTGTTTTTT
-,TRBV5-1,-,TRBJ2-6,CASRAAALSGANVLTF,TGCGCCAGCAGAGCAGCGGCGCTCTCTGGGGCCAACGTCCTGACTTTC
-,TRBV15,TRBD1,TRBJ2-5,CATSRGQGGRETQYF,TGTGCCACCAGCAGAGGACAGGGGGGTCGTGAGACCCAGTACTTC
-,TRBV7-2,TRBD2,TRBJ2-7,CASSSGTSGGAVYF,TGTGCCAGCAGCTCCGGGACTAGCGGGGGGGCGGTGTACTTC
-,TRBV30,-,TRBJ2-6,CAWNKDTRSGANVLTF,TGTGCCTGGAACAAAGACACGCGCTCTGGGGCCAACGTCCTGACTTTC
-,TRBV6-5,-,TRBJ2-7,CASRSGPEGSYEQYF,TGTGCCAGCAGGTCGGGCCCTGAGGGATCCTACGAGCAGTACTTC
-,TRBV19,TRBD1,TRBJ2-7,CASSIGTGNEQYF,TGTGCCAGTAGTATCGGGACAGGGAACGAGCAGTACTTC
-,TRBV19,-,TRBJ2-7,CASIGRGRGTYEQYF,TGTGCCAGTATTGGAAGGGGCAGGGGAACCTACGAGCAGTACTTC
-,TRBV11-2,-,TRBJ1-3,CASSARTVGNTIYF,TGTGCCAGCAGCGCCCGGACAGTTGGAAACACCATATATTTT
-,TRBV5-1,-,TRBJ1-6,CASSATGSSYNSPLHF,TGCGCCAGCAGCGCTACAGGGAGCTCCTATAATTCACCCCTCCACTTT
-,TRBV6-1,-,TRBJ2-2,CASTLLRSNTGELFF,TGTGCCAGCACGCTTCTCAGGTCGAACACCGGGGAGCTGTTTTTT
-,TRBV27,-,TRBJ1-6,CASTPSAGAYSPLHF,TGTGCCAGCACCCCCAGCGCGGGGGCTTACTCACCCCTCCACTTT
once,TRBV11-2,-,TRBJ1-2,CASSFGLRDYGYTF,TGTGCCAGCAGCTTCGGGTTGCGGGACTATGGCTACACCTTC